This is a list of T cell receptor beta chains from one sample in a study of blood T cell repertoires in COVID-19. Profiled with immunoSEQ multiplex PCR; TCRdb holds only in-frame clones, not every one. The data show approximately 60,000 clones, approximately 93% seen once. The sample was peripheral blood. These receptors were collected from a man aged 65 to 85 with active COVID-19. Both conserved end residues are trimmed from each CDR3. The D gene is left open where the match is weak.

v_call	j_call	d_call	cdr3_aa
TRBV6-2/TRBV6-3	TRBJ2-2	TRBD1	ASSQKDRAGGELF
TRBV12-3/TRBV12-4	TRBJ2-4	-	ASSLGERGIQY
TRBV5-4	TRBJ2-1	TRBD2	ASSPRGLAGANEQF
TRBV4-2	TRBJ1-5	-	ASSQDGPVNQPQH
TRBV11-1	TRBJ2-2	-	ASSSRGGTGELF
TRBV9	TRBJ2-7	TRBD2	ASSPRLAGDYEQY
TRBV4-3	TRBJ1-6	-	ASSQDTGYNSPLH
TRBV10-3	TRBJ2-1	TRBD1	AIREGGQGAREQF
TRBV9	TRBJ1-1	-	ASSVGRRTEAF
TRBV7-2	TRBJ2-7	-	ASSLLSRGLRSSYEQY
TRBV19	TRBJ1-5	-	ASSIGPERSNQPQH
TRBV5-1	TRBJ2-3	-	ASSLGQSADTQY
TRBV5-8	TRBJ2-5	TRBD1	ASSKDRGFGETQY
TRBV4-3	TRBJ2-3	-	ASSRLTSSTDTQY
TRBV19	TRBJ1-6	-	ASSRSILTTEDYNSPLH
TRBV6-6	TRBJ2-5	TRBD2	ASSVGGDQETQY
TRBV6-6	TRBJ1-2	TRBD1	ASSYLGQGGNGYT
TRBV18	TRBJ1-1	-	ASSPTGSLNTEAF
TRBV7-2	TRBJ2-3	-	ASSFWPGGPTDTQY
TRBV7-8	TRBJ2-7	-	ASSLTAYEQY
TRBV5-1	TRBJ2-1	TRBD2	ASRGLAGLEGEQF
TRBV6-5	TRBJ1-6	-	ASSYGRQNSPLH
TRBV14	TRBJ2-5	TRBD2	ASSQEWAAGGTIRETQY
TRBV2	TRBJ2-5	TRBD1	ASRKGRGRETQY
TRBV9	TRBJ2-7	-	ASSVGAGAYEQY
TRBV28	TRBJ1-4	-	ASSYSPTNEKLF
TRBV3-1/TRBV3-2	TRBJ2-1	TRBD2	ASSQPVAGAYNEQF
TRBV29-1	TRBJ1-1	-	SVTPTGGNTEAF
TRBV21-1	TRBJ2-7	-	ASSKGQGWYEQY
TRBV5-1	TRBJ2-5	TRBD1	ASREGTGKETQY
TRBV3-1/TRBV3-2	TRBJ1-3	-	ASSQGDTYSGNTIY
TRBV7-2	TRBJ2-5	TRBD2	ASSLIAGGLGQETQY
TRBV7-9	TRBJ2-7	-	ASSLEATGSHEQY
TRBV15	TRBJ1-4	TRBD1	ATSRDSAQGAVWEKLF
TRBV10-3	TRBJ2-3	-	AISNENSGTDTQY
TRBV6-5	TRBJ2-5	-	ASTRGLQETQY
TRBV7-2	TRBJ2-5	TRBD1	ASRSGTGEETQY
TRBV7-7	TRBJ2-2	-	ASSQDRTLTGELF
TRBV19	TRBJ2-3	TRBD2	ASSIEGAGGFTDTQY
TRBV10-2	TRBJ2-5	-	ASSESGRGVPETQY
TRBV3-1/TRBV3-2	TRBJ2-1	-	ASSQDIVEGYNEQF
TRBV7-9	TRBJ2-2	-	ASSLSLGLDTGELF
TRBV18	TRBJ1-2	-	ASSPGQNYGYT
TRBV6-2/TRBV6-3	TRBJ1-2	-	ASSPKAAGLYGYT
TRBV10-3	TRBJ2-3	TRBD2	AISESRGSGGTDTQY
TRBV3-1/TRBV3-2	TRBJ2-1	TRBD2	ASSLAGAINEQF
TRBV10-2	TRBJ1-5	-	ASSESGGNQPQH
TRBV4-1	TRBJ1-5	TRBD1	ASSRDRENQPQH
TRBV7-3	TRBJ2-2	-	ASSLSSGANTGELF
TRBV6-5	TRBJ1-1	-	ASGRDTEAF
TRBV5-1	TRBJ1-5	TRBD1	ASSLRTGDQPQH
TRBV3-1/TRBV3-2	TRBJ1-2	-	ASSRGEGPYGYT
TRBV27	TRBJ2-2	-	ASSFGVGGELF